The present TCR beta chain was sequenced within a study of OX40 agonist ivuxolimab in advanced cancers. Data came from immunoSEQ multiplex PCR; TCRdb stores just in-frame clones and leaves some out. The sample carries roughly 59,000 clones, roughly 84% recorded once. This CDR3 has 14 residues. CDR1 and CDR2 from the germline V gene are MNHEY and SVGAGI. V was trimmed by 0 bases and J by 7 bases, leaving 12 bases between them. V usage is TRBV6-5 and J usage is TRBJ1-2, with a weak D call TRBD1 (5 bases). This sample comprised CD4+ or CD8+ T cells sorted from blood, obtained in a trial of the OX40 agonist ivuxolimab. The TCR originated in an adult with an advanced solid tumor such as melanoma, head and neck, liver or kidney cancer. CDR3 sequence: CASSYSPSQGGYTF. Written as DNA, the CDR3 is TGTGCCAGCAGTTACTCGCCTTCTCAGGGTGGCTACACCTTC.